These 13 T cell receptor beta chains were sequenced from one sample in a study of cytomegalovirus exposure and HLA in healthy donors. Generated by immunoSEQ multiplex PCR, the TCRdb table keeps only in-frame clones and is missing some. The data contain over 200,000 clones, around four fifths of them seen just once; the ten biggest clones take up 4.5% to 7%. Sequencing used PBMCs. The receptor set was obtained from a young woman in good health and CMV-seronegative.

The V gene is TRBV13, the J gene TRBJ1-2; TRBD1 is a possible D gene (5 bases). V gave up 0 bases and J gave up 4 bases, with 12 bases separating them. The CDR3 consists of 15 residues. Looked up from germline, CDR1 is PRHDT and CDR2 is FYEKMQ (reference sequence). The CDR3 bases are TGTGCCAGCAGCTTAGGCAGGGTCGAGGGCTATGGCTACACCTTC. It encodes CASSLGRVEGYGYTF.

The chain joins TRBV4-1 to TRBJ1-2, with 7 nucleotides matching TRBD1. This CDR3 contains 16 residues. V was pared by 3 bases and J by 6 bases, with 13 bases of the junction left unmatched. Per the germline V gene, CDR1 is MGHRA and CDR2 is YSYEKL. The CDR3 reads CASSQDPGTVLHGYTF. CDR3 nucleotides: TGCGCCAGCAGCCAGGACCCCGGGACAGTACTGCATGGCTACACCTTC.

The rearrangement uses TRBV19 and TRBJ1-6, with 7 nucleotides matching TRBD1. V lost 5 bases and J lost 6; bases outside the gene matches: 4. The CDR3 consists of 14 residues. The germline CDR1 and CDR2 sequences are LNHDA and SQIVND (reference sequence). The CDR3 protein is CASSSQGVNSPLHF. CDR3 DNA sequence: TGTGCCAGTAGTTCCCAGGGGGTTAATTCACCCCTCCACTTT.

V and J are TRBV5-1 and TRBJ2-5, with 13 nucleotides matching TRBD2. Germline CDR1 SGHRS, CDR2 YFSETQ. V lost 4 bases, J lost 2 bases, and 5 bases stayed unmatched. The CDR3 runs to 16 residues. CDR3 coding DNA: TGCGCCAGCAGCCTTGGGACTAGCGGGGCACAAGAGACCCAGTACTTC. It specifies CASSLGTSGAQETQYF.

This chain links TRBV28 with TRBJ1-2, with D possibly matching TRBD1 (5 bases). Trimming pared 7 bases from V and 6 bases from J, leaving 18 bases between. Per germline, CDR1 MDHEN and CDR2 SYDVKM. The CDR3 consists of 14 residues. CDR3 bases: TGTGCCAGCAAAAATCTACCCAGGGCCAATGGCTACACCTTC. It is translated as CASKNLPRANGYTF.

This clone was found a few times. The genes are TRBV4-1 and TRBJ2-4; D possibly uses TRBD1 or TRBD2 (5 bases each). Trimming shortened V by 1 base and J by 3 bases, and 7 bases separated the two germline ends. Germline assignment: CDR1 MGHRA and CDR2 YSYEKL. The CDR3 spans 14 residues. CDR3 region: CASSQGDVKNIQYF. CDR3 DNA sequence: TGCGCCAGCAGCCAAGGGGACGTCAAAAACATTCAGTACTTC.

This rearrangement joins TRBV27 to TRBJ1-5; the match to TRBD1 covers 7 bases. CDR1 and CDR2 from the germline V gene are MNHEY and SMNVEV (reference sequence). The CDR3 contains 16 residues. J lost 6 bases, V lost 5 bases, and 13 bases had no gene match. The CDR3 DNA is TGTGCCAGCAGTCCAACTTCCAGGGGGTATGGTCAGCCCCAGCATTTT. This sequence encodes CASSPTSRGYGQPQHF.

The chain carries TRBV5-6 and TRBJ2-7; TRBD1 matches 8 bases. Germline values: CDR1 SGHDT, CDR2 YYEEEE. J was trimmed by 6 bases and V by 0 bases; bases with no gene match: 2. This CDR3 is built from 13 residues. This CDR3 is CASSLVTGGEQYF. The CDR3 region has the DNA TGTGCCAGCAGCTTGGTAACAGGGGGCGAGCAGTACTTC. The whole variable domain, remainder taken from reference TRBV5-6 and TRBJ2-7, is DAGVTQSPTHLIKTRGQQVTLRCSPKSGHDTVSWYQQALGQGPQFIFQYYEEEERQRGNFPDRFSGHQFPNYSSELNVNALLLGDSALYLCASSLVTGGEQYFGPGTRLTVT.

V gene TRBV19 combines with J gene TRBJ2-7, with 11 bases matching TRBD1. J gave up 7 bases and V 9 bases, and 8 bases lay outside the gene matches. Germline V gene lookup returns CDR1 LNHDA and CDR2 SQIVND (reference sequence). The length of the CDR3 is 13 residues. The CDR3 bases are TGTGCCAGCTCGCCAGGGACAGGGGGTGAGCAGTACTTC. Translation gives CASSPGTGGEQYF.

V and J are TRBV9 and TRBJ1-1; 7 bases match TRBD1. The germline V gene encodes CDR1 SGDLS and CDR2 YYNGEE. This CDR3 comprises 14 residues. V lost 4 bases and J lost 7; bases outside the gene matches: 10. CDR3 sequence (DNA): TGTGCCAGCAGCTTGACAGGGAGGATGGGTGAAGCTTTCTTT. Translating gives CASSLTGRMGEAFF.

V is TRBV25-1 and J is TRBJ2-3; 10 positions match TRBD1. Unmatched junction bases numbered 10, after V lost 4 bases and J lost 0 bases. The CDR3 spans 18 residues. Germline V gene data show CDR1 as MGHDK and CDR2 as SYGVNS. CDR3 sequence reads: CASSALPGQGDSTDTQYF. CDR3 in DNA: TGTGCCAGCAGTGCACTCCCCGGACAGGGGGATAGCACAGATACGCAGTATTTT.

The rearrangement joins TRBV29-1 to TRBJ1-2; D is possibly TRBD1 (6 bases). In germline, CDR1 is SQVTM, CDR2 ANQGSEA. The CDR3 contains 12 residues. Trimming took 6 bases from V and 7 from J, leaving 15 bases between them. Here the CDR3 reads CSVADSFPGYTF. The CDR3 DNA is TGCAGCGTGGCGGACAGTTTTCCTGGCTACACCTTC.

The chain uses TRBV5-1 and TRBJ1-1, with D possibly being TRBD1 (6 bases). The CDR3 extends over 16 amino acids. Germline V gives CDR1 SGHRS, CDR2 YFSETQ. V gave up 0 bases and J gave up 1 base, with 13 bases separating them. The CDR3 reads CASSLGVGGGNTEAFF. CDR3 DNA sequence: TGCGCCAGCAGCTTGGGCGTTGGGGGCGGGAACACTGAAGCTTTCTTT.